The sequence of this T cell receptor beta chain was determined in a study of PD-1 blockade in classical Hodgkin lymphoma. Germline loops: CDR1 SGHTA, CDR2 FQGNSA. The junction had 4 bases not matched to a gene; V was cut back by 1 base and J by 4 bases. The CDR3 has 16 residues. This table comes from immunoSEQ multiplex PCR, and its TCRdb copy is limited to in-frame clones, with some not included. The sample contains roughly 30,000 clones, roughly 83% of which appear only once. Every patient experienced relapse after autologous stem cell transplantation, and brentuximab vedotin exposure varied. The chain combines TRBV7-2 with TRBJ2-2; 9 nucleotides line up with TRBD2. This receptor was taken from a human donor with classical Hodgkin lymphoma. Sequencing used peripheral blood mononuclear cells (PBMCs), obtained before the second cycle of nivolumab. The CDR3 DNA reads as TGTGCCAGCAGCTTAGTAGCGGGAGCGGGCACCGGGGAGCTGTTTTTT. Its protein product is CASSLVAGAGTGELFF.